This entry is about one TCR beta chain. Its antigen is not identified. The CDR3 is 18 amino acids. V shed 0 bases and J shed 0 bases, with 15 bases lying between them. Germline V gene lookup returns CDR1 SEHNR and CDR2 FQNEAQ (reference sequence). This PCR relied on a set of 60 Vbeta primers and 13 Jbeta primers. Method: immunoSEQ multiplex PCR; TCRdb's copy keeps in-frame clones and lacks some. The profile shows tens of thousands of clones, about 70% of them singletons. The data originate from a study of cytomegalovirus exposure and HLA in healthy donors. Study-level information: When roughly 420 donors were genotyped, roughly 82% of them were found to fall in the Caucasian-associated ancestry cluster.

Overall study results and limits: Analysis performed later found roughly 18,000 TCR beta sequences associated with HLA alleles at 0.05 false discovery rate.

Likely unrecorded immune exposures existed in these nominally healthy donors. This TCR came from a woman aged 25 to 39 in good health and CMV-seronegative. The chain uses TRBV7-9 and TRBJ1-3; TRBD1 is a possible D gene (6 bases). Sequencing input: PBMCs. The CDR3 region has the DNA TGTGCCAGCAGCTTAGCAGACGGGACACGTCGCTCTGGAAACACCATATATTTT. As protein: CASSLADGTRRSGNTIYF. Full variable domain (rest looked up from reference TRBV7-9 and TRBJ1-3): DTGVSQNPRHKITKRGQNVTFRCDPISEHNRLYWYRQTLGQGPEFLTYFQNEAQLEKSRLLSDRFSAERPKGSFSTLEIQRTEQGDSAMYLCASSLADGTRRSGNTIYFGEGSWLTVV.